The 14 T cell receptor beta chains below all came from one sample that was sequenced in a study of blood T cell repertoires in COVID-19. Sequencing used immunoSEQ multiplex PCR; TCRdb keeps in-frame clones, though not all of them. The table shows tens of thousands of clones, with around 83% occurring only once. Sequencing was carried out using peripheral blood. These receptors all come from a human donor in a cohort sampled during active COVID-19.

The V and J genes are TRBV6-5 and TRBJ2-3, with 8 bases fitting TRBD2. Germline CDR1 MNHEY, CDR2 SVGAGI. The CDR3 covers 13 residues. The ends lost 8 bases at V and 6 bases at J; junction bases unmatched: 7. CDR3 amino acids: CASHGGAGDTQYF. CDR3 coding DNA: TGTGCCAGCCACGGGGGGGCGGGGGATACGCAGTATTTT.

This chain connects TRBV13 to TRBJ2-5, with TRBD2 matching 7 bases. Per the germline V gene, CDR1 is PRHDT and CDR2 is FYEKMQ (reference sequence). V dropped 2 bases and J dropped 3; count of bases not matched to a gene: 21. CDR3 size: 20 residues. This CDR3 is CASSLRLSSGAAWSKETQYF. The CDR3 bases are TGTGCCAGCAGCTTAAGGTTATCGAGCGGGGCGGCATGGTCCAAAGAGACCCAGTACTTC.

The chain recombines TRBV5-1 with TRBJ2-3; D remains unclear. CDR1 is SGHRS, CDR2 YFSETQ, per germline. Trimming pared 3 bases from V and 1 base from J, leaving 24 bases between. This CDR3 comprises 19 residues. The CDR3 coding sequence is TGCGCCAGCAGCTCGTTCTCGGCTCAGGAAGGAAGTGGCACAGATACGCAGTATTTT. Protein sequence: CASSSFSAQEGSGTDTQYF.

The gene calls are TRBV7-3 and TRBJ1-6, with D possibly being TRBD1 (5 bases). V lost 1 base to trimming and J lost 9 bases, with 16 bases between them. CDR1 and CDR2 from the germline V gene are SGHTA and FQGTGA. The CDR3 is 16 residues long. The CDR3 is CASSLMGQGSGSPLHF. For the CDR3, the DNA is TGTGCCAGCAGCTTAATGGGCCAGGGCTCGGGTTCACCCCTCCACTTT.

This clone showed up just once. The chain joins TRBV14 to TRBJ2-2; TRBD1 aligns across 8 bases. Trimming cost V 0 bases and J 4 bases; bases outside gene matches: 4. This CDR3 has 16 residues. Per germline, CDR1 SGHDN and CDR2 FVKESK. The CDR3 DNA sequence: TGTGCCAGCAGCCAAGAGAACAGGGGGGTCACCGGGGAGCTGTTTTTT. This translates into CASSQENRGVTGELFF.

The CDR3 sequence is CASTTGVGQPQHF. CDR3 nucleotide sequence: TGTGCCAGCACTACAGGGGTGGGCCAGCCCCAGCATTTT. The rearrangement joins TRBV6-5 to TRBJ1-5, with 7 bases aligning to TRBD1. The CDR3 has 13 residues. Germline CDR1 MNHEY, CDR2 SVGAGI. Trimming removed 7 bases from V and 7 bases from J; junction bases left unmatched: 7.

The gene calls are TRBV6-5 and TRBJ1-2; D not resolved. The CDR3 sequence is 13 residues long. Germline values: CDR1 MNHEY, CDR2 SVGAGI. V lost 6 bases and J 2 bases, leaving 10 bases between the germline ends. The CDR3 loop reads CASSPGSNYGYTF. CDR3 DNA: TGTGCCAGCAGCCCCGGGTCCAACTATGGCTACACCTTC.

This clone has only a few counts. The chain is built from TRBV10-2 and TRBJ2-6, with a weak D call TRBD1 (6 bases). Per germline, CDR1 WSHSY and CDR2 SAAADI. This CDR3 spans 16 amino acids. With 9 bases removed from V and 3 bases from J, the gap between germline ends came to 18 bases. CDR3 nucleotide sequence: TGCGCCAGTAAACAGGGAAATGTACTTGGGGCCAACGTCCTGACTTTC. Its translation is CASKQGNVLGANVLTF.

This clone was seen only a few times. The chain links TRBV9 to TRBJ2-3, with 8 nucleotides matching TRBD2. Losses at the gene ends were 3 bases for V and 7 bases for J; bases not matched to a gene: 7. CDR3 length: 14 amino acids. Germline V gives CDR1 SGDLS, CDR2 YYNGEE. DNA for the CDR3: TGTGCCAGCAGCGCGCCAGCGGGGGCGAATACGCAGTATTTT. Amino acids: CASSAPAGANTQYF.

The table lists this clone with a count of one. This sequence joins TRBV6-5 and TRBJ2-1; 7 nucleotides match TRBD2. There are 16 residues in the CDR3. V dropped 0 bases and J dropped 7; count of bases not matched to a gene: 9. Per the germline V gene, CDR1 is MNHEY and CDR2 is SVGAGI. The chain's CDR3 is CASSYSGGRRLNEQFF. CDR3 DNA sequence: TGTGCCAGCAGTTACTCGGGAGGGAGGCGCTTAAATGAGCAGTTCTTC.

The rearrangement joins TRBV9 to TRBJ2-4; 8 nucleotides align to TRBD1. The length of the CDR3 is 16 residues. The germline gives CDR1 SGDLS, CDR2 YYNGEE. Germline trimming cut 2 bases from V and 3 bases from J; bases unmatched to any gene: 7. The CDR3 spells CASSVSPGQDKNIQYF. In nucleotides, the CDR3 is TGTGCCAGCAGCGTTAGCCCGGGACAGGACAAAAACATTCAGTACTTC.

In this sample, this clone turned up a few times. The chain combines TRBV30 with TRBJ1-3; D is uncertain. Germline CDR1 reads GTSNPN; CDR2 reads SVGIG (reference sequence). The CDR3 covers 10 residues. V lost 7 bases to trimming and J lost 9 bases, with 10 bases between them. The CDR3 loop is CASGDITIYF. The CDR3 DNA reads as TGTGCCTCCGGGGATATCACCATATATTTT.

The chain has TRBV2 and TRBJ2-2; 14 positions agree with TRBD2. The CDR3 is 15 amino acids. J was trimmed by 4 bases and V by 8 bases; bases with no gene match: 3. From germline, CDR1 is SNHLY and CDR2 FYNNEI. CDR3 nucleotides: TGTGCCAGCGGACTAGCGGGGGGCGTCACCGGGGAGCTGTTTTTT. Amino acid sequence: CASGLAGGVTGELFF.

V is TRBV9 and J is TRBJ1-1; TRBD1 matches at 7 bases. The CDR3 extends over 18 amino acids. Trimming took 5 bases from V and 0 from J; bases not matched to a gene: 16. Per germline, CDR1 SGDLS and CDR2 YYNGEE. The DNA for the CDR3 is TGTGCCAGCAGTGACCCCCGGACAGGAGATTACATGAACACTGAAGCTTTCTTT. It codes for CASSDPRTGDYMNTEAFF.